The rows below give T cell receptor beta chains drawn from one sample of a study of blood T cell repertoires in COVID-19. Some clones are missing from TCRdb's copy, which holds only in-frame ones; the method was immunoSEQ multiplex PCR. The repertoire holds roughly 200,000 clones, with 85% to 90% as singletons. The sequencing sample was made of peripheral blood. The receptors originated from a woman in her fifties or sixties with COVID-19, enrolled during active disease. Each CDR3 is given with its conserved first and last residue. The D gene is left open where the match is weak. Part of the rows lack a size; the others show once, few, many or a class for expanded clones.

clone size: NA; J gene: TRBJ1-1; D gene: NA; V gene: TRBV4-2; CDR3 protein: CASSQSHAALNTEAFF; CDR3 DNA: TGTGCCAGCAGTCAGTCTCATGCGGCTTTGAACACTGAAGCTTTCTTT
clone size: NA; J gene: TRBJ2-1; D gene: TRBD1; V gene: TRBV6-5; CDR3 protein: CASIRDRGPEQFF; CDR3 DNA: TGTGCCAGCATTCGGGACAGGGGGCCCGAGCAGTTCTTC
clone size: NA; J gene: TRBJ2-4; D gene: NA; V gene: TRBV9; CDR3 protein: CASSVSGGAAFQYF; CDR3 DNA: TGTGCCAGCAGCGTAAGTGGAGGGGCAGCTTTTCAGTACTTC
clone size: NA; J gene: TRBJ2-1; D gene: NA; V gene: TRBV2; CDR3 protein: CASNQVGQLFNEQFF; CDR3 DNA: TGTGCCAGCAACCAAGTCGGACAGCTTTTCAATGAGCAGTTCTTC
clone size: NA; J gene: TRBJ1-2; D gene: NA; V gene: TRBV28; CDR3 protein: CASSLMIGGRGYTF; CDR3 DNA: TGTGCCAGCAGTTTAATGATCGGGGGGCGAGGCTACACCTTC
clone size: once; J gene: TRBJ2-5; D gene: TRBD2; V gene: TRBV6-1; CDR3 protein: CASSDFALAGVGETQYF; CDR3 DNA: TGTGCCAGCAGTGATTTCGCCCTAGCGGGGGTAGGGGAGACCCAGTACTTC
clone size: NA; J gene: TRBJ2-3; D gene: TRBD2; V gene: TRBV4-1; CDR3 protein: CASSQDRAGGLTDTQYF; CDR3 DNA: TGCGCCAGCAGCCAAGATAGGGCGGGGGGGCTCACAGATACGCAGTATTTT
clone size: NA; J gene: TRBJ1-2; D gene: TRBD1; V gene: TRBV27; CDR3 protein: CASSPQGRVYGYTF; CDR3 DNA: TGTGCCAGCAGCCCACAGGGGCGGGTCTATGGCTACACCTTC
clone size: once; J gene: TRBJ2-3; D gene: TRBD2; V gene: TRBV3-1/TRBV3-2; CDR3 protein: CASSQDPGLAGGYTDTQYF; CDR3 DNA: TGTGCCAGCAGCCAAGATCCGGGACTAGCGGGGGGGTACACAGATACGCAGTATTTT
clone size: NA; J gene: TRBJ2-6; D gene: NA; V gene: TRBV28; CDR3 protein: CASSLGPGARSGANVLTF; CDR3 DNA: TGTGCCAGCAGTTTGGGGCCAGGGGCCAGGTCTGGGGCCAACGTCCTGACTTTC
clone size: few; J gene: TRBJ1-5; D gene: TRBD1; V gene: TRBV5-6; CDR3 protein: CASTKGQAFNQPQHF; CDR3 DNA: TGTGCCAGCACAAAGGGACAGGCCTTCAATCAGCCCCAGCATTTT
clone size: NA; J gene: TRBJ1-3; D gene: NA; V gene: TRBV18; CDR3 protein: CASSPSRANGNTIYF; CDR3 DNA: TGTGCCAGCTCACCGTCCCGCGCAAATGGAAACACCATATATTTT
clone size: NA; J gene: TRBJ2-4; D gene: NA; V gene: TRBV7-2; CDR3 protein: CASSYTRKNIQYF; CDR3 DNA: TGTGCCAGCAGCTATACTAGAAAAAACATTCAGTACTTC
clone size: NA; J gene: TRBJ2-3; D gene: TRBD2; V gene: TRBV10-3; CDR3 protein: CATGAGGFTDTQYF; CDR3 DNA: TGTGCCACCGGAGCGGGGGGCTTCACAGATACGCAGTATTTT
clone size: NA; J gene: TRBJ2-1; D gene: TRBD1; V gene: TRBV5-1; CDR3 protein: CASSSGTGRWEQFF; CDR3 DNA: TGCGCCAGCAGTTCCGGGACAGGTCGCTGGGAGCAGTTCTTC
clone size: NA; J gene: TRBJ1-3; D gene: NA; V gene: TRBV6-5; CDR3 protein: CASSYDRAGAGNTIYF; CDR3 DNA: TGTGCCAGCAGTTACGATCGCGCAGGGGCTGGAAACACCATATATTTT
clone size: once; J gene: TRBJ1-2; D gene: NA; V gene: TRBV7-8; CDR3 protein: CASSRTGLRGYTF; CDR3 DNA: TGTGCCAGCAGTCGAACAGGATTGAGGGGCTACACCTTC
clone size: NA; J gene: TRBJ2-7; D gene: NA; V gene: TRBV9; CDR3 protein: CASSVASIPYEQYF; CDR3 DNA: TGTGCCAGCAGCGTAGCCAGTATCCCCTACGAGCAGTACTTC
clone size: NA; J gene: TRBJ2-1; D gene: TRBD2; V gene: TRBV7-9; CDR3 protein: CASSSWGGSDYNEQFF; CDR3 DNA: TGTGCCAGCAGCTCGTGGGGGGGTTCCGACTACAATGAGCAGTTCTTC